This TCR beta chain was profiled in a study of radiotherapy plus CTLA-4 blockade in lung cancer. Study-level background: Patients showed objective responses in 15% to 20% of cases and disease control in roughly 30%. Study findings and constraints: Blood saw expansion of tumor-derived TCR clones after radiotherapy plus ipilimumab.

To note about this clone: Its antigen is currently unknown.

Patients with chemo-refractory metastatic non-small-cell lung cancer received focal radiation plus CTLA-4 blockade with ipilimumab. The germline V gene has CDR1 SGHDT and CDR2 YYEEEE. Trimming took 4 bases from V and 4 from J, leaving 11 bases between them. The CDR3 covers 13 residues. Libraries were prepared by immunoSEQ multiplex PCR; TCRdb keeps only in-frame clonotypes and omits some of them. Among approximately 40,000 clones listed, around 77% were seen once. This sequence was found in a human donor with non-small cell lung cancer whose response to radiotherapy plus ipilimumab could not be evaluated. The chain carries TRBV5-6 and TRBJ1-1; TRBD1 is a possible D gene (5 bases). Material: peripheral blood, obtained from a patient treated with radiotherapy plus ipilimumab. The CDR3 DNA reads TGTGCCAGCAGCCAGGGTGAGGCCACTGAAGCTTTCTTT. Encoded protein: CASSQGEATEAFF.